The 23 T cell receptor beta chains presented below share a single source sample, sequenced in a study of PD-1 blockade in classical Hodgkin lymphoma. The method was immunoSEQ multiplex PCR; TCRdb's version includes in-frame clones alone and lacks a portion of them. The sample includes 25,000 to 30,000 clones, just under 80% of them seen just once. The sample's time point: cycle 4 day 1 (C4D1), after more than five weeks of nivolumab. Every patient relapsed after autologous stem cell transplantation, and brentuximab vedotin exposure varied. Here the sequenced sample was peripheral blood mononuclear cells (PBMCs), taken before the fourth cycle of nivolumab. These receptors were collected from a human donor with classical Hodgkin lymphoma.

The chain uses TRBV5-1 and TRBJ1-2, with 12 bases aligning to TRBD1. V shed 3 bases and J 6 bases; nucleotides not matched to a gene: 6. Per germline, CDR1 SGHRS and CDR2 YFSETQ. CDR3 length: 15 residues. This chain's CDR3 is CASSSPGQGANGYTF. CDR3 DNA: TGCGCCAGCAGCTCTCCGGGACAGGGGGCAAATGGCTACACCTTC.

This clone occurred a few times. The V and J genes are TRBV7-8 and TRBJ2-5; D is ambiguous. The V gene lost 3 bases and the J gene lost 4 bases, with 18 bases spanning the gap. The CDR3 has 16 residues. In germline, CDR1 is SGHVS, CDR2 FQNEAQ. The CDR3 loop reads CASSLAPGGLGETQYF. In DNA, the CDR3 is TGTGCCAGCAGCTTGGCCCCTGGTGGCCTAGGAGAGACCCAGTACTTC.

The V and J genes are TRBV6-5 and TRBJ2-7; D unresolved. The CDR3 runs to 11 residues. Germline V CDR1 and CDR2: MNHEY, SVGAGI. V was cut by 2 bases and J by 5 bases, with 4 bases left in between. CDR3 region: CASSYHDEQYF. The DNA of the CDR3 is TGTGCCAGCAGTTACCACGACGAGCAGTACTTC.

V gene TRBV19 combines with J gene TRBJ2-2; D may be TRBD1 or TRBD2 (5 bases each). The CDR3 sequence is 15 residues long. Trimming left V 1 base short and J 6 bases short, with 12 bases between. Germline CDR1 reads LNHDA; CDR2 reads SQIVND (reference sequence). The CDR3 here is CASSIGGVGPGELFF. CDR3 DNA: TGTGCCAGTAGTATAGGTGGAGTGGGACCCGGGGAGCTGTTTTTT. The full variable domain, completed using reference TRBV19 and TRBJ2-2, is DGGITQSPKYLFRKEGQNVTLSCEQNLNHDAMYWYRQDPGQGLRLIYYSQIVNDFQKGDIAEGYSVSREKKESFPLTVTSAQKNPTAFYLCASSIGGVGPGELFFGEGSRLTVL.

This clone was seen just once. This sequence joins TRBV4-2 and TRBJ2-1, with 13 bases lining up with TRBD2. J was trimmed by 9 bases and V by 4 bases; bases with no gene match: 12. The CDR3 extends over 17 amino acids. In germline, CDR1 is LGHNA, CDR2 YNFKEQ. The CDR3 bases are TGTGCCAGCAGCCGGCCCGGACTAGCGGGAGTCAATGGTGAGCAGTTCTTC. Translation: CASSRPGLAGVNGEQFF.

This clone has just a few counts. The rearrangement uses TRBV29-1 and TRBJ2-5; 12 nucleotides match TRBD2. Germline values: CDR1 SQVTM, CDR2 ANQGSEA. V gave up 4 bases and J gave up 3 bases; unmatched junction bases: 6. This CDR3 region has 15 residues. CDR3 DNA: TGCAGCGTTGCGAACTGGACTAGCGGGAAAGAGACCCAGTACTTC. It codes for CSVANWTSGKETQYF.

The chain is built from TRBV23-1 and TRBJ2-1; 15 bases map to TRBD2. TRBV23-1 is classed as an ORF, of uncertain function. V dropped 0 bases and J dropped 0; count of bases not matched to a gene: 6. CDR3 length: 20 amino acids. The CDR3 DNA sequence: TGCGCCAGCAGTCAATCGGGACTAGCGGGAGGAGGGGGCTCCTACAATGAGCAGTTCTTC. Its protein is CASSQSGLAGGGGSYNEQFF.

The rearrangement joins TRBV18 to TRBJ2-6; 8 positions agree with TRBD1. Germline V lookup: CDR1 KGHSH, CDR2 LQKENI. The CDR3 is 16 amino acids. V lost 3 bases to trimming and J lost 4 bases; unmatched junction nucleotides: 5. The CDR3 spells CASSPRTGLGANVLTF. The CDR3 DNA sequence: TGTGCCAGCTCACCCCGGACAGGGCTGGGGGCCAACGTCCTGACTTTC.

The chain employs TRBV21-1 and TRBJ1-1. TRBV21-1 is a listed pseudogene. This CDR3 comprises 13 residues. Here the CDR3 DNA reads TGTGCCAGCAAGGGGGGGGTGGACACTGAAGCTTTCTTT. This sequence encodes CASKGGVDTEAFF.

This chain joins TRBV28 and TRBJ2-1, with D perhaps TRBD2 (5 bases). CDR1 MDHEN and CDR2 SYDVKM come from the germline V gene. Trimming took off 2 bases at V and 12 bases at J, with 17 bases between the two ends. The CDR3 is made up of 14 amino acids. CDR3 sequence reads: CASSLVFSRGRQFF. CDR3 in DNA: TGTGCCAGCAGTTTAGTCTTCTCTCGGGGTCGGCAGTTCTTC.

About this clone itself: A junction end diverges from the germline sequence, so it may reflect a read error. The J gene is TRBJ2-1, the V gene TRBV7-7; D unresolved. Germline V gene lookup returns CDR1 SSHAT and CDR2 FNYEAQ (reference sequence). This CDR3 spans 13 amino acids. The CDR3 nucleotides read TGTGCTAGCAGCTTAGAGGCTCCCACTGAGCAGTTCTTC. It translates to CASSLEAPTEQFF.

The chain is built from TRBV9 and TRBJ2-7; 11 nucleotides agree with TRBD2. The junction had 7 bases not matched to a gene; V was cut back by 2 bases and J by 6 bases. This CDR3 has 15 residues. In germline, CDR1 is SGDLS, CDR2 YYNGEE. CDR3 region: CASSVGRLAGFEQYF. The DNA for the CDR3 is TGTGCCAGCAGCGTGGGGAGACTAGCGGGATTCGAGCAGTACTTC.

The chain combines TRBV10-3 with TRBJ2-6, with D possibly being TRBD2 (6 bases). Germline-derived CDR1 and CDR2 are ENHRY and SYGVKD. The CDR3 is 18 amino acids. Trimming left V 0 bases short and J 0 bases short, with 12 bases between. In DNA form, the CDR3 reads TGTGCCATCAGTGAGTCCGGGGGAATGAGCTCTGGGGCCAACGTCCTGACTTTC. Its protein product is CAISESGGMSSGANVLTF.

This chain uses TRBV11-1 with TRBJ1-5, with a possible D match to TRBD1 (5 bases). Trimming removed 6 bases from V and 9 bases from J, with 12 bases in between. Germline CDR1 and CDR2: SGHAT and FQDESV (reference sequence). The CDR3 consists of 12 residues. The CDR3 bases are TGTGCCAGCAGTTTGGGTAGGGGGCCCCAGCATTTT. This encodes CASSLGRGPQHF.

The rearrangement uses TRBV2 and TRBJ2-7, with 9 bases identical to TRBD1. The CDR3 has 13 residues. The germline gives CDR1 SNHLY, CDR2 FYNNEI. V shed 7 bases, J shed 3 bases, and the junction held 4 bases outside the gene matches. This chain's CDR3 is CASNRDRVYEQYF. CDR3 nucleotide sequence: TGTGCCAGCAACCGGGACAGGGTCTACGAGCAGTACTTC.

This clone was seen only a few times. The rearrangement uses TRBV30 and TRBJ2-3; 13 bases fit TRBD2. From germline, CDR1 is GTSNPN and CDR2 SVGIG (reference sequence). After removal of 3 bases from V and 2 bases from J, the junction contained 5 bases not matched to a gene. The length of the CDR3 is 16 residues. CDR3 region: CAWRLGLAGFTDTQYF. The CDR3 DNA sequence: TGTGCCTGGAGGTTGGGACTAGCGGGATTCACAGATACGCAGTATTTT.

The chain uses TRBV27 and TRBJ2-3, with 14 bases matching TRBD2. CDR3 length: 17 residues. Germline CDR1 is MNHEY and CDR2 is SMNVEV (reference sequence). V lost 4 bases, J lost 5 bases, and 8 bases stayed unmatched. In DNA, the CDR3 is TGTGCCAGCAGTTCGATGGGACTAGCGGGAGTTAAAGATACGCAGTATTTT. Translating it yields CASSSMGLAGVKDTQYF.

The genes are TRBV5-1 and TRBJ2-3; 7 nucleotides align to TRBD2. The CDR3 extends over 16 amino acids. V dropped 0 bases and J dropped 6; count of bases not matched to a gene: 10. Per germline, CDR1 SGHRS and CDR2 YFSETQ. The CDR3 region has the DNA TGCGCCAGCAGCTTGGGCGGGGGTGTGGTAACCGATACGCAGTATTTT. It encodes CASSLGGGVVTDTQYF. The variable domain in full, completed from reference TRBV5-1 and TRBJ2-3, reads KAGVTQTPRYLIKTRGQQVTLSCSPISGHRSVSWYQQTPGQGLQFLFEYFSETQRNKGNFPGRFSGRQFSNSRSEMNVSTLELGDSALYLCASSLGGGVVTDTQYFGPGTRLTVL.

This clone has just one count. The chain couples TRBV19 to TRBJ2-3, with 8 positions matching TRBD1. J was trimmed by 4 bases and V by 1 base; bases with no gene match: 4. Germline V gives CDR1 LNHDA, CDR2 SQIVND (reference sequence). The CDR3 spans 15 residues. The chain's CDR3 is CASSIGTGTPDTQYF. CDR3 sequence (DNA): TGTGCCAGTAGTATAGGGACAGGGACTCCAGATACGCAGTATTTT.

This clone showed up just once. The CDR3 region is CASSLRAGATDTQYF. The CDR3 coding sequence is TGCGCCAGCAGCCTCCGAGCGGGGGCCACAGATACGCAGTATTTT. This chain uses TRBV5-1 with TRBJ2-3, with TRBD2 matching over 8 bases. V was clipped by 4 bases and J by 2 bases; unmatched bases: 6. The CDR3 runs 15 residues. Germline loops: CDR1 SGHRS, CDR2 YFSETQ.

The sample holds a few counts of this clone. The V and J genes are TRBV28 and TRBJ2-5, with TRBD1 as a possible D gene (5 bases). From germline, CDR1 is MDHEN and CDR2 SYDVKM. Trimming removed 5 bases at V and 3 bases at J, with 16 bases between. This CDR3 contains 15 residues. As DNA, the CDR3 is TGTGCCAGCAGTAAACGTCGGCAGGACAAAGAGACCCAGTACTTC. Its protein is CASSKRRQDKETQYF.

The J gene is TRBJ2-2, the V gene TRBV10-3; 8 bases line up with TRBD2. The CDR3 sequence is 14 residues long. Germline CDR1 and CDR2: ENHRY and SYGVKD. The V and J ends lost 4 bases and 4 bases, in that order; junction bases with no gene match: 2. CDR3 amino acids: CAISGAGGTGELFF. The CDR3 DNA reads as TGTGCCATCAGTGGGGCGGGAGGCACCGGGGAGCTGTTTTTT.

This chain links TRBV6-5 with TRBJ2-2; 9 bases line up with TRBD1. CDR1 and CDR2 from the germline V gene are MNHEY and SVGAGI. This CDR3 is 14 amino acids long. V gave up 5 bases and J gave up 8 bases; unmatched junction bases: 6. This CDR3 is CASSQDRGGGELFF. The CDR3 coding sequence is TGTGCCAGCAGTCAGGACAGGGGAGGTGGGGAGCTGTTTTTT.